The source of this T cell receptor beta chain is a study of shared clonotypes between healthy human individuals. This clone was counted only a few times. Cells designated naive CD8 were CD45RO-negative and were positively selected for CCR7, with terminally differentiated effector memory CD45RA+ cells excluded. Produced via immunoSEQ multiplex PCR; TCRdb's table is partial and in-frame only. The table shows around 1,900,000 clones, with 90% to 95% occurring only once. The sequenced material came from naive CD8+ T cells from PBMCs. The receptor was isolated from a young man in good health. Some clones in this sample may be carry-over from other donors' samples.

The CDR3 region is CASSTLGLAKNIQYF. The CDR3 nucleotides are TGTGCCAGCAGTACACTCGGCTTAGCCAAAAACATTCAGTACTTC. The rearrangement joins TRBV9 to TRBJ2-4; D unresolved. Germline assignment: CDR1 SGDLS and CDR2 YYNGEE. Trimming shortened V by 5 bases and J by 0 bases, and 12 bases separated the two germline ends. CDR3 size: 15 residues.